A single sample is the source of the 20 T cell receptor beta chains below, sequenced in a study of human T cells and chemical hapten exposure. Using its own MiXCR run on the RACE reads, TCRdb lists one record per CDR3 protein. The sample shows roughly 130,000 distinct CDR3 sequences, around 8.3% of them seen only once. Time point meaning: healthy volunteer bleed at 2 weeks. It was from unfractionated whole blood that total RNA was extracted. Sequenced: whole blood. All receptors come from a male donor in good health. Some clones in this sample may be carry-over from other donors' samples.

This clonotype was recorded many times. The chain joins TRBV20-1 to TRBJ2-5, with D possibly matching TRBD1 (5 bases). The length of the CDR3 is 15 residues. CDR1 and CDR2 (germline): DFQATT, SNEGSKA (reference sequence). The ends were cut back, 0 bases at V and 7 bases at J, with 18 bases in the middle. CDR3 protein: CSARERTPIRGTQYF. In DNA form, the CDR3 reads TGCAGTGCTAGAGAAAGAACTCCGATAAGGGGGACCCAGTACTTC.

This clonotype was counted many times. The chain combines TRBV5-1 with TRBJ2-3; D uncertain. The CDR3 spans 12 residues. Germline CDR1 and CDR2: SGHRS and YFSETQ. The V end lost 2 bases, the J end lost 5 bases, and 6 bases lay between the germline ends. CDR3 residues: CASSFWEDTQYF. The CDR3 DNA reads TGCGCCAGCAGCTTCTGGGAAGATACGCAGTATTTT.

In its sample, this clonotype was seen a few times. The CDR3: CASRRRNNQPQHF. The CDR3 DNA reads TGTGCCAGCAGGAGGCGCAACAATCAGCCCCAGCATTTT. J is TRBJ1-5 and V is TRBV2; no definite D call. The germline V gene has CDR1 SNHLY and CDR2 FYNNEI. The CDR3 covers 13 residues. V was trimmed by 6 bases and J by 3 bases, leaving 9 bases between them.

This clonotype was counted ten times or more. The rearrangement links TRBV10-3 to TRBJ1-2, with unresolved D. V lost 5 bases and J lost 5, with 12 bases in between. The CDR3 totals 13 residues. CDR1 is ENHRY, CDR2 SYGVKD, per germline. CDR3 DNA sequence: TGTGCCATCAGTCCAAGACTTGATTATGGCTACACCTTC. Encoded protein: CAISPRLDYGYTF.

The sample holds many counts of this clonotype. V is TRBV6-2 or TRBV6-3 and J is TRBJ2-7; TRBD1 is a possible D gene (5 bases). CDR1 is MNHEY and CDR2 is SVGEGT in the germline V gene. The CDR3 is made up of 14 amino acids. V lost 2 bases to trimming and J lost 3 bases, with 11 bases between them. The CDR3 region is CASSYVRGRYEQYF. The CDR3 DNA sequence: TGTGCCAGCAGTTACGTAAGGGGCCGCTACGAGCAGTACTTC.

Only a few counts were recorded for this clonotype. V usage is TRBV20-1 and J usage is TRBJ1-1, with 8 nucleotides matching TRBD1. After removal of 5 bases from V and 3 bases from J, the junction contained 8 bases not matched to a gene. The V gene's germline CDR1 is DFQATT and CDR2 SNEGSKA (reference sequence). The CDR3 contains 14 residues. The CDR3 DNA is TGCAGTGCTCCACGCAGGGGGCTGGACACTGAAGCTTTCTTT. This codes for CSAPRRGLDTEAFF.

On this clonotype itself: An end of the junction does not agree with germline; a read error may underlie this. V gene TRBV15 combines with J gene TRBJ1-1; 7 nucleotides line up with TRBD1. Per germline, CDR1 LNHNV and CDR2 YYDKDF (reference sequence). The CDR3 loop spans 15 amino acids. The chain's CDR3 is CAASRDRAMNTEAFF. CDR3 sequence (DNA): TGTGCCGCCAGCAGAGACAGGGCGATGAACACTGAAGCTTTCTTT.

The sample holds many counts of this clonotype. The chain uses TRBV18 and TRBJ1-2; no definite D call. With 2 bases removed from V and 6 bases from J, the gap between germline ends came to 25 bases. The CDR3 has 18 residues. In germline, CDR1 is KGHSH, CDR2 LQKENI. The CDR3, as DNA: TGTGCCAGCTCACCAGCTTTAGGGTACCGGCCGATCTTCAATGGCTACACCTTC. Its protein is CASSPALGYRPIFNGYTF.

This clonotype appeared many times. This chain joins TRBV29-1 and TRBJ2-5; D not resolved. The CDR3 loop spans 14 amino acids. CDR1 and CDR2 (germline): SQVTM, ANQGSEA. Trimming cost V 3 bases and J 4 bases, with 15 bases left between them. CDR3 loop: CSVESPRGPETQYF. The DNA for the CDR3 is TGCAGCGTTGAGTCTCCCAGAGGCCCAGAGACCCAGTACTTC.

V usage is TRBV20-1 and J usage is TRBJ2-7; 8 nucleotides match TRBD2. CDR1 DFQATT and CDR2 SNEGSKA come from the germline V gene (reference sequence). Trimming cost V 5 bases and J 0 bases; bases outside gene matches: 3. The length of the CDR3 is 13 residues. As DNA, the CDR3 is TGCAGTGCTCCCGGGACTAGCTCCTACGAGCAGTACTTC. Translating gives CSAPGTSSYEQYF.

Regarding this clonotype: This sequence may be a read error, since a much larger clone differs from it by one base. The CDR3 is CASSPDPTGRDFYNEQFF. CDR3 DNA sequence: TGCGCCAGCAGCCCCGACCCGACAGGACGCGACTTCTACAATGAGCAGTTCTTC. The gene calls are TRBV5-1 and TRBJ2-1, with D possibly being TRBD1 (6 bases). CDR1 and CDR2 (germline): SGHRS, YFSETQ. The CDR3 sequence is 18 residues long. Trimming pared 4 bases from V and 3 bases from J, leaving 23 bases between.

The chain carries TRBV4-2 and TRBJ2-1; 9 bases align to TRBD2. V dropped 1 base and J dropped 3; count of bases not matched to a gene: 13. Per the germline V gene, CDR1 is LGHNA and CDR2 is YNFKEQ. This CDR3 contains 19 residues. CDR3: CASSQGLAALFSHYNEQFF. CDR3 nucleotide sequence: TGTGCCAGCAGCCAAGGACTAGCGGCTCTATTCAGCCACTACAATGAGCAGTTCTTC.

This clonotype occurred a few times. The chain carries TRBV14 and TRBJ2-3; D is unresolved. Germline V gene sequence: CDR1 SGHDN, CDR2 FVKESK. V was cut by 0 bases and J by 5 bases, with 3 bases left in between. The CDR3 runs to 12 residues. CDR3: CASSQDEDTQYF. The CDR3, as DNA: TGTGCCAGCAGCCAAGACGAAGATACGCAGTATTTT.

This chain connects TRBV29-1 to TRBJ2-5; 10 nucleotides agree with TRBD2. The junction had 4 bases not matched to a gene; V was cut back by 7 bases and J by 2 bases. The germline gives CDR1 SQVTM, CDR2 ANQGSEA. The CDR3 runs 13 residues. This CDR3 reads CSGGLAVQETQYF. The CDR3 DNA follows: TGCAGCGGCGGACTAGCGGTACAAGAGACCCAGTACTTC. Looking up the rest from reference TRBV29-1 and TRBJ2-5 gives the full variable domain: SAVISQKPSRDICQRGTSLTIQCQVDSQVTMMFWYRQQPGQSLTLIATANQGSEATYESGFVIDKFPISRPNLTFSTLTVSNMSPEDSSIYLCSGGLAVQETQYFGPGTRLLVL.

This rearrangement joins TRBV3-1 to TRBJ2-2; 13 nucleotides agree with TRBD2. The germline V gene has CDR1 LGHDT and CDR2 YNNKEL (reference sequence). Losses at the gene ends were 3 bases for V and 5 bases for J; bases not matched to a gene: 6. The CDR3 runs 17 residues. The CDR3 nucleotides are TGTGCCAGCAGCCAGGAACCGGGACTAGCGGGAACCGGGGAGCTGTTTTTT. Encoded protein: CASSQEPGLAGTGELFF.

This chain joins TRBV12-3 or TRBV12-4 and TRBJ2-7; D could derive from TRBD1 or TRBD2 (5 bases each). This CDR3 comprises 15 residues. Trimming took 6 bases from V and 1 from J, leaving 16 bases between them. This chain's CDR3 is CASRTGPEGSYEQYF. The CDR3 nucleotides are TGTGCCAGCAGAACAGGCCCCGAGGGGTCCTACGAGCAGTACTTC.

This clonotype came up many times. The gene calls are TRBV6-5 and TRBJ2-1, with 7 bases identical to TRBD2. Germline loops: CDR1 MNHEY, CDR2 SVGAGI. The V and J ends lost 5 bases and 8 bases, in that order; junction bases with no gene match: 15. The CDR3 extends over 16 amino acids. The CDR3 DNA reads TGTGCCAGCAGTACCCTTAAGGGCGGGAGTAGGGATGAGCAGTTCTTC. Translation: CASSTLKGGSRDEQFF.

This clonotype was counted between two and nine times. The chain has TRBV5-1 and TRBJ1-1; 7 bases map to TRBD1. The CDR3 is 17 residues long. The germline CDR1 and CDR2 sequences are SGHRS and YFSETQ. Germline trimming cut 2 bases from V and 5 bases from J; bases unmatched to any gene: 15. DNA of the CDR3: TGCGCCAGCAGCTTTTTCAAACAGGGGATCCTTTGGACTGAAGCTTTCTTT. This gives the protein CASSFFKQGILWTEAFF.

The sample holds a few counts of this clonotype. In DNA form, the CDR3 reads TGTGCCAGCAGTGCAAAGCTTAACTATGGCTACACCTTC. Its translation: CASSAKLNYGYTF. The rearrangement uses TRBV7-2 and TRBJ1-2; D is unresolved. Germline-derived CDR1 and CDR2 are SGHTA and FQGNSA. Trimming removed 6 bases from V and 1 base from J, with 9 bases in between. This CDR3 spans 13 amino acids.

There are a few counts of this clonotype. The V call is TRBV19, the J call TRBJ2-7; 7 nucleotides agree with TRBD1. V lost 0 bases, J lost 2 bases, and 4 bases stayed unmatched. The CDR3 extends over 15 amino acids. Germline V gene data show CDR1 as LNHDA and CDR2 as SQIVND (reference sequence). CDR3 protein: CASSIDNRGTYEQYF. As DNA, the CDR3 is TGTGCCAGTAGTATAGATAACAGGGGAACCTACGAGCAGTACTTC.